What follows describes a single TCR beta chain. PCR primers comprised 60 Vbeta and 13 Jbeta primers. The authors' processing: Per a later analysis, the number of unique TCR beta chains was about 78 million, of which 9 million to 14 million were shared. The assay was immunoSEQ multiplex PCR, and TCRdb's table has in-frame clones only and misses some. Clone size and V and J calls were adopted from that table, with D and trimming inferred from the DNA. Here the sample spans about 160,000 clones, approximately 75% being singletons. This sample is part of a study of cytomegalovirus exposure and HLA in healthy donors. At the level of the study: Among approximately 390 genotyped donors, approximately 80% fell in the Caucasian-associated ancestry cluster.

Germline loops: CDR1 MDHEN, CDR2 SYDVKM. The V and J ends lost 10 bases and 5 bases, in that order; junction bases with no gene match: 8. This CDR3 contains 12 residues. The gene calls are TRBV28 and TRBJ2-7; TRBD2 matches 7 bases. This receptor was obtained from a woman aged 18-29 years in good health and CMV-seronegative. The specimen sequenced was PBMCs. The CDR3 sequence is CATRGGKHEQYF. CDR3 nucleotide sequence: TGTGCCACTCGGGGAGGGAAGCACGAGCAGTACTTC. The entire variable domain, with the rest obtained from reference TRBV28 and TRBJ2-7, is as follows: DVKVTQSSRYLVKRTGEKVFLECVQDMDHENMFWYRQDPGLGLRLIYFSYDVKMKEKGDIPEGYSVSREKKERFSLILESASTNQTSMYLCATRGGKHEQYFGPGTRLTVT.